This entry features one T cell receptor beta chain sequence. These data are taken from a study of T cell responses to AZD1222 COVID-19 vaccine. The CDR3 length is 16 residues. Germline-derived CDR1 and CDR2 are SGHKS and YYEKEE (reference sequence). Trimming shortened V by 0 bases and J by 0 bases, and 13 bases separated the two germline ends. TCRdb's table, derived via immunoSEQ multiplex PCR, lists solely in-frame clones and lacks some. The sample holds around 160,000 clones; about 93% are singletons and the top ten take approximately 5.2%. The receptor was isolated from an adult in good health. The sequences come from peripheral blood, collected on day 0 of AZD1222 vaccination. The chain has TRBV5-5 and TRBJ2-7, with D unresolved. CDR3 amino acids: CASSLEILMSSYEQYF. The CDR3, as DNA: TGTGCCAGCAGCTTGGAGATACTAATGAGCTCCTACGAGCAGTACTTC.